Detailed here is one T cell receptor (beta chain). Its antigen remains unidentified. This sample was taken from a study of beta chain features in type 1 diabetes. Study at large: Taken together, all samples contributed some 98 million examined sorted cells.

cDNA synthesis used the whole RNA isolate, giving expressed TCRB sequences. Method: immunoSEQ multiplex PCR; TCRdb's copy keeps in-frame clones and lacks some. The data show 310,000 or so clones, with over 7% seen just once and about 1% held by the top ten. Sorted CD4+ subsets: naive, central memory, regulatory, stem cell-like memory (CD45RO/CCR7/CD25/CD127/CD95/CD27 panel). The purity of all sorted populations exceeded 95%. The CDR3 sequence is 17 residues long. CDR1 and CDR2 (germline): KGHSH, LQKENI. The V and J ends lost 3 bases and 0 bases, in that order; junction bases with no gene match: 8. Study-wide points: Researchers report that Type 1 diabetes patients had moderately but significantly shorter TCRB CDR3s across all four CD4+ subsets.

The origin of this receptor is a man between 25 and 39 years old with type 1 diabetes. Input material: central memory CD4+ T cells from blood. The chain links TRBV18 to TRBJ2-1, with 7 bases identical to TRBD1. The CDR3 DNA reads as TGTGCCAGCTCACCCAAGAGGGACAGAGGCTCCTACAATGAGCAGTTCTTC. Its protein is CASSPKRDRGSYNEQFF.